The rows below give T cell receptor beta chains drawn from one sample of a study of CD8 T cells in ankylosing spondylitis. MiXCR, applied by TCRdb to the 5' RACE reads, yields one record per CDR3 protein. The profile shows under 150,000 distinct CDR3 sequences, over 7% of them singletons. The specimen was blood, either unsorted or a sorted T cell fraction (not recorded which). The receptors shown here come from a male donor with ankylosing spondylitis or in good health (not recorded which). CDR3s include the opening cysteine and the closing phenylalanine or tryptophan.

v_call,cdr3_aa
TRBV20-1,CSARDLPGGSYEQYF
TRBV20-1,CSAERGGRGELEETQYF
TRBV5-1,CASSYSDGTEEKLFF
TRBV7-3,CASSLGVGGSVETQYF
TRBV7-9,CASRTQRETWEQFF
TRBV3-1,CASSPPRPGTISYNEQFF
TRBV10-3,CAISDEGARLGQPQHF
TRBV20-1,CSGGRTRLYTEAFF
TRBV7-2,CASSTSGNTIYF
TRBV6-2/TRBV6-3,CASSYFGADTQYF
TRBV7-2,CASSLGWAGTRSVTQYF
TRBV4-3,CASSQDWRGGNQETQYF
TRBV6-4,CASSPTLAGVYNEQFF
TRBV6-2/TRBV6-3,CASSYGGSSYNEQFF
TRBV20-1,CSPAPSGRQTQYF
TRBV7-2,CASSLLAGKQYF
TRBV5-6,CASSLRDRETQYF
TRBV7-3,CASSLSQSGRVGDTQYF
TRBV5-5,CASSYSLGAENTQYF
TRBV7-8,CASGSSSGVETQYF
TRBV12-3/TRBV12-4,CASSPGQGANYGYTF
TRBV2,CASSEMGTSGGHTDTQYF
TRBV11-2,CASNRGYQNTGELFF
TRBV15,CATSRDTFLAGGYNEQFF
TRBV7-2,CASSLEGGLAKNIQYF
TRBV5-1,CASSPTVGNSYNEQFF
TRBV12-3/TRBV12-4,CTFSFRARGLAINPDTQYF
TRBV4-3,CASSPTSSWGSGRRPYEQYF
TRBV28,CASSLMGSSYNEQFF
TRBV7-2,CASSLGGSGTEAFF
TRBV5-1,CASSLDRGSDEQYF
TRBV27,CASSFRQGVAYEQYF
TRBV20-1,CSASGLAAYNEQFF
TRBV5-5,CASSTGRWDDEQYF
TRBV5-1,CASSFGKEYEQYF
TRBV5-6,CASSLEGVSYEQYF
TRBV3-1,CASSQGLVYEQYF
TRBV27,CASSTGLGEQYF
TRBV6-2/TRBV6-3,CAITTTGASSYNEQFF
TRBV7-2,CASSLAPPQYSNQPQHF
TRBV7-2,CASSLAGLAGGSQDF
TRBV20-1,CSATRLAGVNEQFF
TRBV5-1,CASSGGLAQETQYF
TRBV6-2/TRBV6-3,CASRPPISNEQFF
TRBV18,CASSAGTAAETQYF
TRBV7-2,CASSSQGATGELFF
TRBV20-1,CSARVDSRAYNEQFF
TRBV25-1,CASTISGANVLTF
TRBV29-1,CSVHNVGGSYGYTF
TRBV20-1,CSARTRLGEPAKNIQYF
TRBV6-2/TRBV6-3,CASSYSILANDNEQFF
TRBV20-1,CSARGGYEQYF
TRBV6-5,CASFSGHYEQYF